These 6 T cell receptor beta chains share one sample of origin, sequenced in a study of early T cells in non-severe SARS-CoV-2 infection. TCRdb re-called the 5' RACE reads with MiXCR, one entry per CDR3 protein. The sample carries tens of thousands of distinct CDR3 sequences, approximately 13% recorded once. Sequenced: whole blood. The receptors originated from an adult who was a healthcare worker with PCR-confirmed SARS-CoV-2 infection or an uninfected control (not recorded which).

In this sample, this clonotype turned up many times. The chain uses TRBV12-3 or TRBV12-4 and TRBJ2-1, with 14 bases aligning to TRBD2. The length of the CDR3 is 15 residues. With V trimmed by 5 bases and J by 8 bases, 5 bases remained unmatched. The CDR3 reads CASSLGLAGGDEQFF. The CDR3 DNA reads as TGTGCCAGCAGTCTTGGACTAGCGGGGGGAGATGAGCAGTTCTTC.

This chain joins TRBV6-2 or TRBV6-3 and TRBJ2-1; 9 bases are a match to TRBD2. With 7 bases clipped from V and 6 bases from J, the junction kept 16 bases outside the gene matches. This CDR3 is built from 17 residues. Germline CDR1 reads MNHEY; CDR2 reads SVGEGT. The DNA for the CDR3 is TGTGCCAGCAATACGGCGCGGGGACTAGCATCTGTCAATGAGCAGTTCTTC. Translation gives CASNTARGLASVNEQFF.

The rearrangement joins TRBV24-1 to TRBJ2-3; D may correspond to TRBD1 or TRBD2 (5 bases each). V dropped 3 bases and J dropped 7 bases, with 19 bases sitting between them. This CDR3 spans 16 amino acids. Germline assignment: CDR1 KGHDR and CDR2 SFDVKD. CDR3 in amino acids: CATSDAGTEDLYTQYF. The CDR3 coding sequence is TGTGCCACCAGTGATGCCGGGACCGAAGATTTGTATACGCAGTATTTT.

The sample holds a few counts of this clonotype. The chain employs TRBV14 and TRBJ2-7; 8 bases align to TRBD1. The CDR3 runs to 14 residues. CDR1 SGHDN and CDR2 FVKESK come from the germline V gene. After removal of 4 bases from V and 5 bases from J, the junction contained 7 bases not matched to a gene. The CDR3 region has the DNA TGTGCCAGCAGCCCCGGACAGGGTTCCCACGAGCAGTACTTC. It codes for CASSPGQGSHEQYF.

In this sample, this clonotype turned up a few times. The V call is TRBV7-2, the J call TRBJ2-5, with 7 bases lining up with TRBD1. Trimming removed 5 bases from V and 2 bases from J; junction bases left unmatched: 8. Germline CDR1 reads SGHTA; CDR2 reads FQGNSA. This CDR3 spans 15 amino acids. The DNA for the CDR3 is TGTGCCAGCAGCAAACAGACAGGGCTACAAGAGACCCAGTACTTC. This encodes CASSKQTGLQETQYF.

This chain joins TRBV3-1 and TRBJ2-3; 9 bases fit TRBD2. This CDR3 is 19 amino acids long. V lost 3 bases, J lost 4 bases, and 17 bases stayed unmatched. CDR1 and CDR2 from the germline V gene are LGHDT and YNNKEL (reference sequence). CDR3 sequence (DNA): TGTGCCAGCAGCCACCCCTCCAGCGGGGGGCAAAGAGTGGCAGATACGCAGTATTTT. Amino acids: CASSHPSSGGQRVADTQYF.